This TCR beta chain emerged from a study of blood T cells in healthy people across ages (dated by TCRdb to 2014 to 2015). General notes on the study: In model experiments, template switching captured roughly one uniquely barcoded TCR beta cDNA molecule for every two T cells. The study analyzed two additional independent replicas of 1 million unique cDNA reads from the same blood draw for two donors, one aged 18 to 30 and one aged 80 or older. To avoid experimental bias, donors of different ages were randomly spread across the sequencing lanes. To track age-related changes in TCR beta repertoire diversity, the study relied on deep sequencing normalized with unique cDNA molecular identifiers. Four age groups were formed from the donors: young (average approximately 15 years), middle-aged (just under 40), aged (more than 55) and long-lived (about 80). The full study reports these points: The long-lived group showed more naive CD4+ T cells, fewer expanded clones and increased TCR diversity than the aged group, suggesting age selection. Total diversity estimates from one million sequenced T cells were considered lower bounds and underestimates. Donor CMV infection status was unknown, potentially confounding age-related changes in expanded clonotypes. As age increased, observed TCR beta diversity per million T cells dropped in a roughly linear way, and a significant reduction was already evident by age about 40. The percentage of naive T cells measured by flow cytometry correlated strongly with observed TCR beta diversity. Bulk unsorted PBMC profiling prevented conclusive comparison of naive and antigen-experienced compartments.

Libraries were prepared through 5' RACE. For sequencing, an Illumina HiSeq 2500 was employed. The second PCR ran for about 6 to 11 cycles and used a J-beta primer mix along with a sample-barcoded 5' primer. A unique molecular identifier was introduced onto each TCR beta cDNA molecule by a template-switch 5' adaptor carrying 12 random nucleotides. Each sample yielded at least 2.5 million CDR3-containing paired-end reads. The Mint cDNA synthesis kit, primed by a TRBC-specific oligonucleotide, was used to synthesize first-strand cDNA from all RNA. All cDNA was treated with uracil-DNA glycosylase and then went through a first 18-cycle PCR with the universal primers M1SS and BC2_uni_R. Per the original workflow: For normalization, 1 million high-quality reads, each with a distinct molecular identifier, were randomly selected from each sample. Instead of being binned into consensus sequences, reads with shared molecular identifiers were discarded. MiTCR, with a Q25 quality threshold and the strictest error-elimination algorithm, was used for CDR3 identification, clonotype clustering and error correction. A nonparametric unseen species model with Euler transformation was used to estimate lower-bound total TCR beta diversity. TCRdb reran the public reads through fastp at Q25 and MiXCR, keeping productive beta chains. Duplicate CDR3 protein sequences are folded into a single record with the most common DNA and genes. The V and J calls and clone size are TCRdb's, not the authors'. The sample includes about 970,000 distinct CDR3 sequences, with about 53% observed a single time. The ten biggest clones cover roughly a fifth of the sample.

V lost 5 bases and J lost 9 bases, and the count of bases not matched to a germline gene is 11. The CDR3 has 16 amino acids, counting the end cysteine and phenylalanine. Of the read, only the CDR3 DNA is kept; its 48 bases are in frame from base 1. The donors were roughly 39 Caucasian individuals from Russia, aged roughly 6 to 100 years, who were systemically healthy. Approximately 9.3 milliliters of peripheral blood were drawn from each donor into EDTA-treated Vacutainer tubes. Ficoll-Paque density-gradient centrifugation was used to isolate PBMCs, with at least 6.5 million obtained per sample. Trizol reagent was used to extract total RNA from the PBMCs, yielding at least 6 micrograms per sample. For every donor, flow cytometry on a PBMC aliquot measured the percentage of naive CD45RAhigh/CD27high T cells. This clonotype was observed a handful of times. No antigen is known for it. Base-call qualities are not available, and no considerably larger clone is one nucleotide away.

The clonotype comes from a woman aged 60 to 75 in good health. Sequencing was done on a sample of blood. The chain is assembled from TRBV12-3 or TRBV12-4 and TRBJ2-1, and 12 junctional nucleotides match TRBD2. CDR3 protein: CASSAASGGAFSEQFF. The nucleotide sequence is TGTGCCAGCAGTGCCGCTAGCGGGGGGGCTTTCAGTGAGCAGTTCTTC.